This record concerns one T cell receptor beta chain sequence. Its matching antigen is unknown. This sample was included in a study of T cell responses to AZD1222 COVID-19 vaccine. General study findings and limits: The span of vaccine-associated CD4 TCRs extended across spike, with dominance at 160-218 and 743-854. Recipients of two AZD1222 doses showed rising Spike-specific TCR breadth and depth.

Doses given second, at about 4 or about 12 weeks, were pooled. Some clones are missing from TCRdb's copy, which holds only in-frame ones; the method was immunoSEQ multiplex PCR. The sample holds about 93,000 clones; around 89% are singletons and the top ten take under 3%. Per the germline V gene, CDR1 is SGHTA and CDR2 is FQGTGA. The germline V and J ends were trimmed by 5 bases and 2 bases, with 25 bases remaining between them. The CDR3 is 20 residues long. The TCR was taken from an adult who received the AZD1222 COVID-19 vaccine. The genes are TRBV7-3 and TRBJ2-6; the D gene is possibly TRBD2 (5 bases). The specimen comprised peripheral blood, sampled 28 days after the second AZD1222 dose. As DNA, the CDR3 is TGTGCCAGCAGCCTAAATTTCGCCTTGATCGGACTGGCTGGGGCCAACGTCCTGACTTTC. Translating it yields CASSLNFALIGLAGANVLTF.